These 19 T cell receptor beta chains came from one sample sequenced in a study of blood T cell repertoires in COVID-19. Generated by immunoSEQ multiplex PCR, the TCRdb table keeps only in-frame clones and is missing some. The sample holds about 150,000 clones; approximately 80% are singletons and the top ten take roughly 12%. Specimen: peripheral blood. These receptors all stem from an older woman with COVID-19, enrolled during active disease.

The chain couples TRBV19 to TRBJ1-5; the D gene is possibly TRBD1 (6 bases). The V end lost 1 base, the J end lost 3 bases, and 13 bases lay between the germline ends. The CDR3 is 16 residues long. Germline V gene lookup returns CDR1 LNHDA and CDR2 SQIVND (reference sequence). CDR3 in DNA: TGTGCCAGTAGTATAGCGCCTTGGGACATCAATCAGCCCCAGCATTTT. Its translation: CASSIAPWDINQPQHF.

This chain links TRBV12-3 or TRBV12-4 with TRBJ1-2; no firm D call. Between the trimmed V and J ends, which lost 3 bases and 2 bases, there was a span of 4 bases. The CDR3 sequence is 12 residues long. DNA for the CDR3: TGTGCCAGCAGTTTCCCGAACTATGGCTACACCTTC. Encoded protein: CASSFPNYGYTF.

The V call is TRBV10-1, the J call TRBJ2-7; TRBD2 agrees at 12 bases. Germline CDR1 WNHNN, CDR2 SYGVQD (reference sequence). V lost 4 bases to trimming and J lost 3 bases; unmatched junction nucleotides: 4. CDR3 size: 15 residues. CDR3 sequence: CASSVTSGGYYEQYF. The CDR3, as DNA: TGCGCCAGCAGTGTTACTAGCGGGGGGTACTACGAGCAGTACTTC.

There are a few counts of this clone. The chain uses TRBV7-8 and TRBJ2-2, with 15 bases aligning to TRBD2. With V trimmed by 3 bases and J by 5 bases, 10 bases remained unmatched. The germline CDR1 and CDR2 sequences are SGHVS and FQNEAQ. The CDR3 consists of 19 residues. The CDR3 reads CASSFILGLAGGRTGELFF. The CDR3 DNA reads as TGTGCCAGCAGCTTTATACTCGGACTAGCGGGAGGGAGAACCGGGGAGCTGTTTTTT.

The CDR3 DNA follows: TGTGCCAGCAGTCTACGGTCCTACAATGAGCAGTTCTTC. It encodes CASSLRSYNEQFF. The J gene is TRBJ2-1, the V gene TRBV27; D ambiguous. The CDR3 extends over 13 amino acids. The V and J ends lost 5 bases and 1 base respectively, with 6 bases between them. Looked up from germline, CDR1 is MNHEY and CDR2 is SMNVEV (reference sequence).

The V call is TRBV3-1 (or the pseudogene TRBV3-2), the J call TRBJ1-6, with 8 bases fitting TRBD1. Germline trimming cut 4 bases from V and 9 bases from J; bases unmatched to any gene: 5. Germline CDR1 LGHDT, CDR2 YNNKEL (reference sequence). This CDR3 contains 14 residues. CDR3 coding DNA: TGTGCCAGCAGCCGGACAGGGTCGGGTTCACCCCTCCACTTT. Encoded protein: CASSRTGSGSPLHF.

In this sample, this clone turned up once. This chain joins TRBV19 and TRBJ2-5; D is perhaps TRBD1 (6 bases). The V and J ends lost 4 bases and 5 bases respectively, with 20 bases between them. CDR1 is LNHDA and CDR2 is SQIVND in the germline V gene (reference sequence). This CDR3 region has 16 residues. DNA for the CDR3: TGTGCCAGTAGTACCCGGACAGCCACCTTGGGGGAGACCCAGTACTTC. It encodes CASSTRTATLGETQYF.

This clone was observed a few times. The DNA for the CDR3 is TGTGCCAGCACGGGGGGATCGACTGAAGCTTTCTTT. Amino acids: CASTGGSTEAFF. The chain is built from TRBV2 and TRBJ1-1, with D tentatively TRBD1 (5 bases). V shed 7 bases and J shed 5 bases, with 11 bases lying between them. The CDR3 runs to 12 residues. Germline values: CDR1 SNHLY, CDR2 FYNNEI.

The chain joins TRBV19 to TRBJ1-3; 9 nucleotides align to TRBD1. The V and J ends lost 7 bases and 1 base, in that order; junction bases with no gene match: 8. The CDR3 is 16 amino acids. Germline values: CDR1 LNHDA, CDR2 SQIVND (reference sequence). CDR3 region: CASTEDRGGSGNTIYF. DNA for the CDR3: TGTGCCAGTACCGAGGACAGGGGAGGTTCTGGAAACACCATATATTTT.

V usage is TRBV5-1 and J usage is TRBJ1-4; D is perhaps TRBD1 (5 bases). The V end lost 4 bases, the J end lost 6 bases, and 16 bases lay between the germline ends. The CDR3 spans 15 residues. The germline CDR1 and CDR2 sequences are SGHRS and YFSETQ. The CDR3 coding sequence is TGCGCCAGCAGCCTAGGCGGGGGTACATATGAAAAACTGTTTTTT. Its protein is CASSLGGGTYEKLFF.

This chain links TRBV6-5 with TRBJ2-5, with D uncertain. The CDR3 loop spans 13 amino acids. V shed 5 bases and J shed 7 bases, with 14 bases lying between them. Germline V gives CDR1 MNHEY, CDR2 SVGAGI. This CDR3 reads CASSRSLAGTQYF. CDR3 sequence (DNA): TGTGCCAGCAGTCGTTCATTGGCAGGGACCCAGTACTTC.

The V and J genes are TRBV6-6 and TRBJ1-2, with 8 bases lining up with TRBD1. There are 20 residues in the CDR3. V lost 6 bases and J lost 5; bases outside the gene matches: 26. The germline gives CDR1 MNHNY, CDR2 SVGAGI (reference sequence). CDR3 nucleotide sequence: TGTGCCAGCAGCAGTCCCGGGACAGGAACCCCCCCCTCCCTCTCATATGGCTACACCTTC. Amino acids: CASSSPGTGTPPSLSYGYTF.

The chain's CDR3 is CASIHSPNPGELFF. Here the CDR3 DNA reads TGTGCCAGCATTCATAGCCCTAATCCCGGGGAGCTGTTTTTT. The chain is built from TRBV6-5 and TRBJ2-2, with D unresolved. This CDR3 spans 14 amino acids. CDR1 and CDR2 from the germline V gene are MNHEY and SVGAGI. With 7 bases removed from V and 6 bases from J, the gap between germline ends came to 15 bases.

This clone was observed a single time. The chain links TRBV11-2 to TRBJ1-1, with TRBD1 matching over 8 bases. Germline CDR1 is SGHAT and CDR2 is FQNNGV. V trimming: 4 bases; J trimming: 4 bases; junction bases outside the gene matches: 5. This CDR3 contains 14 residues. Written as DNA, the CDR3 is TGTGCCAGCAGCTCTTCAGGGGGCGGCACTGAAGCTTTCTTT. Protein: CASSSSGGGTEAFF.

The rearrangement links TRBV19 to TRBJ2-2, with 8 bases identical to TRBD2. Germline loops: CDR1 LNHDA, CDR2 SQIVND (reference sequence). Trimming cost V 7 bases and J 3 bases; bases outside gene matches: 16. The CDR3 sequence is 18 residues long. CDR3 sequence (DNA): TGTGCCAGTATTCGATCCTTTCGGGGGGGATCCCACACCGGGGAGCTGTTTTTT. This gives the protein CASIRSFRGGSHTGELFF.

This clone has a handful of counts. The chain links TRBV5-1 to TRBJ2-1; TRBD1 aligns across 9 bases. Trimming at V came to 0 bases and at J to 8 bases, leaving 3 bases not matched to a gene. The CDR3 spans 14 residues. Per the germline V gene, CDR1 is SGHRS and CDR2 is YFSETQ. In nucleotides, the CDR3 is TGCGCCAGCAGCTTGGGGGACAGGGCCGATGAGCAGTTCTTC. Translation gives CASSLGDRADEQFF.

This clone was counted a few times. The rearrangement uses TRBV18 and TRBJ1-2; possibly TRBD1 for D (6 bases). Germline assignment: CDR1 KGHSH and CDR2 LQKENI. The CDR3 is 15 amino acids. V was shortened by 1 base and J by 5 bases, with 14 bases between the two germline ends. This CDR3 is CASSPLSGEHYGYTF. The CDR3 bases are TGTGCCAGCTCACCACTATCAGGGGAACATTATGGCTACACCTTC.

This clone was detected only once. The rearrangement uses TRBV5-4 and TRBJ2-1; 10 bases line up with TRBD2. Per the germline V gene, CDR1 is SGHNT and CDR2 is YYREEE (reference sequence). The CDR3 runs to 17 residues. V trimming: 4 bases; J trimming: 3 bases; junction bases outside the gene matches: 10. CDR3 DNA: TGTGCCAGCAGCACCGGGACTAGCGCTTCGCACTACAATGAGCAGTTCTTC. Protein: CASSTGTSASHYNEQFF.

The chain employs TRBV7-6 and TRBJ2-1; 11 nucleotides align to TRBD1. V shed 6 bases and J 7 bases; nucleotides not matched to a gene: 11. The CDR3 length is 16 residues. The germline gives CDR1 SGHVS, CDR2 FNYEAQ. CDR3 DNA sequence: TGTGCCAGCAGTCCAACCGGGACAGGGGGTAATAATGAGCAGTTCTTC. Translated: CASSPTGTGGNNEQFF.